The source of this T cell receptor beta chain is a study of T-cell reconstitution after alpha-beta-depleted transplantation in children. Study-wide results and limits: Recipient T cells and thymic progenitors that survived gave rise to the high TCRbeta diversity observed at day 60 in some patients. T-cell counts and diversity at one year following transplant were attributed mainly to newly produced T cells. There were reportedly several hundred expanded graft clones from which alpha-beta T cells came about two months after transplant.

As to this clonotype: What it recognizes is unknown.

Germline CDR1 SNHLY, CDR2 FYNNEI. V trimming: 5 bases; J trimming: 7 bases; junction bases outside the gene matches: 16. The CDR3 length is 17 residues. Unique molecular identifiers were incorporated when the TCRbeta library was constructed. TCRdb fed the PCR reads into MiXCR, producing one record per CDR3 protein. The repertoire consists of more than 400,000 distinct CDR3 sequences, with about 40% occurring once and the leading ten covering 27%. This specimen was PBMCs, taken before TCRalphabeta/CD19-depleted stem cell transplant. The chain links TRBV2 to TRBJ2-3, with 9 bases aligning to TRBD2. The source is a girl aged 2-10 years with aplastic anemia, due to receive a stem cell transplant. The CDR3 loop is CASSPHLAGQEGNTQYF. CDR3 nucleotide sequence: TGTGCCAGCAGTCCCCACCTAGCGGGGCAGGAAGGGAATACGCAGTATTTT.